The entry below describes one T cell receptor beta chain. Its antigen is unidentified. cDNA came from approximately 0.5 to 1 ug RNA primed by random hexamers. The immunoSEQ assay covered 54 Vbeta and 13 Jbeta segments for CDR3. TCRdb fed the immunoSEQ multiplex PCR reads into MiXCR, producing one record per CDR3 protein. The table lists about 250,000 distinct CDR3 sequences, just over 90% of them singletons, with roughly 0.07% in the top ten. This sample was taken from a study of CD8 T cells in Susac syndrome. Study conclusions and caveats: In its TCR sequencing and HLA analysis, the study acknowledged that the number of individuals was relatively small.

Sequencing targeted TCR beta in blood CD8+ and CD4+ T cells. Bulk CD8+ and CD4+ cells came from magnetic negative isolation; CD8+ TEMRA by FACS. The germline CDR1 and CDR2 sequences are SGHDN and FVKESK. V lost 5 bases, J lost 2 bases, and 7 bases stayed unmatched. This CDR3 has 18 residues. The source of this sequence is a human donor with multiple sclerosis. The sequenced material came from CD4+ T cells from PBMCs. J is TRBJ2-3 and V is TRBV14, with 16 bases that match TRBD2. The CDR3 nucleotides read TGTGCCAGCAGCATCTTGGGACTAGCGGGAGGGATCACAGATACGCAGTATTTT. Its translation is CASSILGLAGGITDTQYF.